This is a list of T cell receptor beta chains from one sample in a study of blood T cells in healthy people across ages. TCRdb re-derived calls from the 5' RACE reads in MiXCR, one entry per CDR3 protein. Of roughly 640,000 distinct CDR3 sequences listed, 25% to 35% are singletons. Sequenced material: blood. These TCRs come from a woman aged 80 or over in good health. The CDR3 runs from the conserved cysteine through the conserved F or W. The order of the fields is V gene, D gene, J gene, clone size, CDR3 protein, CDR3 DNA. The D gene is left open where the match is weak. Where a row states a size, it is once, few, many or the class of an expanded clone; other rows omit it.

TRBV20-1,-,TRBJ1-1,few,CSALKRGTEAFF,TGCAGTGCTTTAAAAAGAGGCACTGAAGCTTTCTTT
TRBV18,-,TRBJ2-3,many,CASSPRRVSDTQYF,TGTGCCAGCTCACCGCGGCGCGTGTCAGATACGCAGTATTTT
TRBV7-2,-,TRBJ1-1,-,CAGRWGTRSTEAFF,TGTGCCGGCAGGTGGGGCACCCGATCGACTGAAGCTTTCTTT
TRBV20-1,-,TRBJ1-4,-,CSAREGGRGEKLFF,TGCAGTGCTAGAGAGGGAGGAAGGGGAGAAAAACTGTTTTTT
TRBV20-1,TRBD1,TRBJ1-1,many,CSARGGGSSNTEAFF,TGCAGTGCTAGAGGAGGGGGCTCTTCTAACACTGAAGCTTTCTTT
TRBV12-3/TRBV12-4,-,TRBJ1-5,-,CASSLRFSNQPQHF,TGTGCCAGCAGTTTAAGGTTTAGCAATCAGCCCCAGCATTTT
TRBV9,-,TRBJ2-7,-,CASSVGGRGASYNEQYF,TGTGCCAGCAGCGTAGGAGGTAGGGGGGCCTCCTACAATGAGCAGTACTTC
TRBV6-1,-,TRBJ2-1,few,CASSERAGSSYNEQFF,TGTGCCAGCAGTGAGAGGGCGGGGAGCTCCTACAATGAGCAGTTCTTC
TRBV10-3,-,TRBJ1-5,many,CAISDLGKPQHF,TGTGCCATCAGTGACCTCGGTAAGCCCCAGCATTTT
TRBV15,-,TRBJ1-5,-,CATSAYRYTTQHF,TGTGCCACCAGCGCCTACCGCTACACAACGCAGCATTTT
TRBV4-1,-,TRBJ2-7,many,CASSQFSPTATFSEQYF,TGCGCCAGCAGCCAATTCTCTCCCACAGCGACCTTTTCCGAGCAGTACTTC
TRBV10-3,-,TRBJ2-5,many,CAIGRGTQETQYF,TGTGCCATCGGACGGGGGACCCAAGAGACCCAGTACTTC
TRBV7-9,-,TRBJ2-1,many,CASSSGQIYNEQFF,TGTGCCAGCAGCTCTGGACAGATATACAATGAGCAGTTCTTC
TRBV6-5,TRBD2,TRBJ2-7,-,CASSRDLAGVAYEQYF,TGTGCCAGCAGTAGAGACTTAGCGGGGGTTGCCTACGAGCAGTACTTC
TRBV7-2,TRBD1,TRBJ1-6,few,CASSWRTGGGSPLHF,TGTGCCAGCAGCTGGAGGACAGGGGGCGGGTCACCCCTCCACTTT
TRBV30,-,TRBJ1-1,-,CASETGFNAEAFF,TGTGCCTCCGAAACGGGTTTTAACGCTGAAGCTTTCTTT
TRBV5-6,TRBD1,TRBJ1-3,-,CASGNRDRGNNRGNTIYF,TGTGCCAGCGGCAACCGGGACAGGGGTAACAACCGAGGCAACACCATATATTTT
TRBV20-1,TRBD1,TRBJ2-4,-,CSADPGQIAKNIQYF,TGCAGTGCTGATCCGGGACAGATAGCCAAAAACATTCAGTACTTC
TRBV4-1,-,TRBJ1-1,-,CANSQEAGMNTEAFF,TGCGCCAACAGCCAAGAGGCAGGAATGAACACTGAAGCTTTCTTT
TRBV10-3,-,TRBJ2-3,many,CAISETGASTDTQYF,TGTGCCATCAGTGAGACGGGGGCTAGCACAGATACGCAGTATTTT
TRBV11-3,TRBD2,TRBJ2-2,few,CASSLQAGAVGELFF,TGTGCCAGCAGCTTACAAGCGGGGGCGGTCGGGGAGCTGTTTTTT
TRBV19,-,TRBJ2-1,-,CASSTPSTGAGSSYNEQFF,TGTGCTAGTAGTACACCATCGACCGGTGCAGGGAGCTCCTACAATGAGCAGTTCTTC
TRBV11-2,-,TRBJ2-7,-,CASSPATGSAYEQYF,TGTGCCAGCAGCCCCGCAACGGGCAGTGCCTACGAGCAGTACTTC
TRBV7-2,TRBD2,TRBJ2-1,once,CASSLALARGGQNEQFF,TGTGCCAGCAGCTTAGCCCTGGCCCGCGGGGGGCAGAATGAGCAGTTCTTC
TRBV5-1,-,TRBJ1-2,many,CASSLEQSTSGYGYTF,TGCGCCAGCAGCTTGGAACAGAGTACCTCTGGCTATGGCTACACCTTC
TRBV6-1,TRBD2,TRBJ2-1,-,CASRTGTPMAGVSYNEQFF,TGTGCCAGCAGGACCGGGACTCCCATGGCGGGGGTCTCCTACAATGAGCAGTTCTTC
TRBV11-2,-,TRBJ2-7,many,CASSLRQASYEQYF,TGTGCCAGCAGCTTAAGACAGGCCTCCTACGAGCAGTACTTC
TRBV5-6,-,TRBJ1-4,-,CASSPRVTVEKLFF,TGTGCCAGCAGCCCCAGGGTGACGGTTGAAAAACTGTTTTTT
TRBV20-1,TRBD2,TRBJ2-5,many,CSALTSAETQYF,TGCAGTGCCTTGACTAGCGCGGAGACCCAGTACTTC
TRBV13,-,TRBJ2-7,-,CASSLILDRRIGSYEQYF,TGTGCCAGCAGCTTGATTCTAGACAGGCGCATTGGATCCTACGAGCAGTACTTC
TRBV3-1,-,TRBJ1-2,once,CASSQGRQSYGYTF,TGTGCCAGCAGCCAAGGTCGACAGTCATATGGCTACACCTTC
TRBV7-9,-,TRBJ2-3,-,CASGKDPRADTQYF,TGTGCCAGCGGCAAGGACCCCCGAGCAGATACGCAGTATTTT
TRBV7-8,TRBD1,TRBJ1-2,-,CASTPSNPGQGALGYGYTF,TGTGCCAGCACCCCTTCAAATCCGGGACAGGGGGCGCTTGGCTATGGCTACACCTTC
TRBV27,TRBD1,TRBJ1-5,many,CASSPGQGGSSNQPQHF,TGTGCCAGCAGTCCGGGACAGGGGGGATCTAGCAATCAGCCCCAGCATTTT
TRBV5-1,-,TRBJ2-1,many,CASSWGTNYNEQFF,TGCGCCAGCAGCTGGGGGACAAACTACAATGAGCAGTTCTTC
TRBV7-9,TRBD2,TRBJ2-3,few,CASSLYQMGLAGGSDTQYF,TGTGCCAGCAGCTTATATCAAATGGGACTAGCGGGGGGGTCGGATACGCAGTATTTT
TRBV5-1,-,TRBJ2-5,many,CASSLEPGLAETQYF,TGCGCCAGCAGCTTGGAGCCGGGCTTGGCAGAGACCCAGTACTTC
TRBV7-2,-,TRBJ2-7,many,CASSLAQMWGGPAVYEQYF,TGTGCCAGCAGCTTAGCGCAGATGTGGGGGGGGCCCGCGGTCTACGAGCAGTACTTC
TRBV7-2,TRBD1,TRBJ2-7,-,CASSYGQGRNWYYEQYF,TGTGCCAGCAGTTACGGACAGGGACGGAATTGGTACTACGAGCAGTACTTC
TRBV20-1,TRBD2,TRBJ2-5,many,CSARVFGGRQETQYF,TGCAGTGCTAGAGTATTCGGGGGGAGGCAAGAGACCCAGTACTTC
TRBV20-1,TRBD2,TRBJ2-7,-,CSARDPWASGYEQYF,TGCAGTGCTAGAGATCCCTGGGCTAGCGGCTACGAGCAGTACTTC
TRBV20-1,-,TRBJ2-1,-,CSAWISLNPNEQFF,TGCAGTGCTTGGATTAGCCTCAACCCCAATGAGCAGTTCTTC
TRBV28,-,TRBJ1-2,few,CANSPRGGQRYGYTF,TGTGCCAACAGCCCACGCGGGGGGCAACGCTATGGCTACACCTTC
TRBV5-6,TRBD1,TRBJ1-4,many,CASSLGPQGASEKLFF,TGTGCCAGCAGCTTGGGCCCACAGGGGGCAAGCGAAAAACTGTTTTTT
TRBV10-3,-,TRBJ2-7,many,CAISPTGGSSSYEQYF,TGTGCCATCAGTCCAACGGGGGGCAGCTCCTCCTACGAGCAGTACTTC
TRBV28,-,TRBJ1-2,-,CASRGGAGRYCGYTF,TGTGCCAGCAGGGGAGGGGCCGGGCGTTACTGTGGCTACACCTTC
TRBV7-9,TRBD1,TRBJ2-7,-,CASSQTGKYEQYF,TGTGCCAGCAGCCAGACAGGGAAATACGAGCAGTACTTC
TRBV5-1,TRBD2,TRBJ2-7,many,CASSHREADYEQYF,TGCGCCAGCAGCCACCGGGAGGCGGACTACGAGCAGTACTTC
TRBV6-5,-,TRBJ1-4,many,CASRPRRGAGEKLFF,TGTGCCAGCAGACCCCGCCGAGGGGCAGGCGAAAAACTGTTTTTT
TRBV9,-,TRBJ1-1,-,CASSVATGGGYEAFF,TGTGCCAGCAGCGTAGCTACCGGGGGTGGGTATGAAGCTTTCTTT
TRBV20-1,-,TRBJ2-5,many,CSAEFPGAQGRETQYF,TGCAGTGCGGAATTCCCGGGGGCGCAGGGTAGAGAGACCCAGTACTTC
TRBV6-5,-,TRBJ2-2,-,CASSRGLGELFF,TGTGCCAGCAGTCGGGGCCTCGGGGAGCTGTTTTTT
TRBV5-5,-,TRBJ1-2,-,CAGSLATANYGYTF,TGTGCCGGCAGCTTGGCCACAGCGAACTATGGCTACACCTTC